The 13 T cell receptor beta chains in this list originate from one sample, sequenced in a study of beta chain features in type 1 diabetes. No antigens are known for them. General study points: Shorter TCRB CDR3s, moderately but significantly so, marked every one of the four CD4+ subsets in Type 1 diabetes patients.

Every isolated RNA sample was fully reverse transcribed, so sequencing captured expressed TCRB transcripts. Data came from immunoSEQ multiplex PCR; TCRdb stores just in-frame clones and leaves some out. The sample shows 140,000 to 150,000 clones, about 13% of them seen only once. Specimen: central memory CD4+ T cells from blood. Receptors originate from a man aged 18-30 years with type 1 diabetes.

The V and J genes are TRBV18 and TRBJ2-3, with D possibly being TRBD2 (5 bases). The CDR3 runs to 13 residues. CDR1 and CDR2 from the germline V gene are KGHSH and LQKENI. V lost 6 bases and J lost 6, with 13 bases in between. This CDR3 is CASSPGPGDTQYF. CDR3 nucleotide sequence: TGTGCCAGCTCGCCAGGACCGGGGGATACGCAGTATTTT.

The V gene is TRBV2, the J gene TRBJ2-7, with D possibly being TRBD1 (5 bases). Trimming cost V 4 bases and J 6 bases, with 13 bases left between them. The CDR3 loop spans 13 amino acids. Looked up from germline, CDR1 is SNHLY and CDR2 is FYNNEI. Here the CDR3 DNA reads TGTGCCAGCAGTGTTCACACCCAGGGCGAGCAGTACTTC. Translating gives CASSVHTQGEQYF. Based on the CDR3 plus reference TRBV2 and TRBJ2-7, the full variable domain is EPEVTQTPSHQVTQMGQEVILRCVPISNHLYFYWYRQILGQKVEFLVSFYNNEISEKSEIFDDQFSVERPDGSNFTLKIRSTKLEDSAMYFCASSVHTQGEQYFGPGTRLTVT.

The chain joins TRBV7-9 to TRBJ2-5; no clear D gene. Germline CDR1 reads SEHNR; CDR2 reads FQNEAQ (reference sequence). Trimming left V 0 bases short and J 5 bases short, with 7 bases between. The CDR3 extends over 13 amino acids. CDR3 sequence (DNA): TGTGCCAGCAGCTTAGCAGGTTTGGAGACCCAGTACTTC. Encoded protein: CASSLAGLETQYF.

This clone has more than one count but fewer than ten. This chain joins TRBV29-1 and TRBJ1-3; D ambiguous. Trimming stripped 6 bases from V and 3 bases from J, with 12 bases between. CDR1 is SQVTM, CDR2 ANQGSEA, per germline. This CDR3 is 13 amino acids long. CDR3 in DNA: TGCAGCGTCAGAAGGAGCGGTGGAAACACCATATATTTT. Amino acid sequence: CSVRRSGGNTIYF. The full variable domain, in which reference TRBV29-1 and TRBJ1-3 provide the parts outside the CDR3, is SAVISQKPSRDICQRGTSLTIQCQVDSQVTMMFWYRQQPGQSLTLIATANQGSEATYESGFVIDKFPISRPNLTFSTLTVSNMSPEDSSIYLCSVRRSGGNTIYFGEGSWLTVV.

This clone came up a few times. V gene TRBV27 combines with J gene TRBJ1-1, with D perhaps matching TRBD1 (5 bases). The length of the CDR3 is 15 residues. The germline V and J ends were trimmed by 1 base and 4 bases, with 13 bases remaining between them. Germline CDR1 and CDR2: MNHEY and SMNVEV (reference sequence). CDR3 sequence reads: CASSLYVRGGTEAFF. CDR3 in DNA: TGTGCCAGCAGTTTATACGTGAGGGGAGGCACTGAAGCTTTCTTT.

This clone was observed a handful of times. The chain couples TRBV18 to TRBJ2-3; D gene ambiguous. The CDR3 loop spans 13 amino acids. Germline assignment: CDR1 KGHSH and CDR2 LQKENI. Trimming left V 3 bases short and J 6 bases short, with 10 bases between. Here the CDR3 DNA reads TGTGCCAGCTCACCTAGGTTGTGGGATACGCAGTATTTT. Translated: CASSPRLWDTQYF.

The chain employs TRBV28 and TRBJ1-1; 7 nucleotides align to TRBD1. With V trimmed by 10 bases and J by 1 base, 12 bases remained unmatched. Per the germline V gene, CDR1 is MDHEN and CDR2 is SYDVKM. CDR3 size: 15 residues. The CDR3 spells CATVPYGDRNTEAFF. CDR3 DNA: TGTGCCACCGTCCCGTACGGGGACAGGAACACTGAAGCTTTCTTT.

There are a few counts of this clone. One junction end disagrees with the germline gene, perhaps due to a read error. The V and J genes are TRBV7-7 and TRBJ2-1; tentatively, D is TRBD1 (6 bases). The CDR3 runs to 15 residues. CDR1 is SSHAT and CDR2 is FNYEAQ in the germline V gene (reference sequence). This chain's CDR3 is CASSLGPGTRNEQFF. The CDR3 DNA reads TGTGCTAGCAGCTTGGGACCCGGGACACGCAATGAGCAGTTCTTC.

The rearrangement joins TRBV27 to TRBJ1-5; no definite D call. V was shortened by 2 bases and J by 6 bases, with 8 bases between the two germline ends. This CDR3 region has 13 residues. In germline, CDR1 is MNHEY, CDR2 SMNVEV (reference sequence). The CDR3 sequence is CASSLEAGQPQHF. The CDR3 DNA sequence: TGTGCCAGCAGTTTAGAAGCAGGTCAGCCCCAGCATTTT.

This chain joins TRBV30 and TRBJ2-3; D is possibly TRBD1 or TRBD2 (6 bases each). The germline V gene encodes CDR1 GTSNPN and CDR2 SVGIG (reference sequence). Trimming took 3 bases from V and 0 from J, leaving 13 bases between them. This CDR3 spans 15 amino acids. Written as DNA, the CDR3 is TGTGCCTGGAGAAACCGAGGGGGGAGCACAGATACGCAGTATTTT. It translates to CAWRNRGGSTDTQYF.

The rearrangement uses TRBV6-4 and TRBJ2-1, with 7 bases matching TRBD2. Unmatched junction bases numbered 14, after V lost 9 bases and J lost 0 bases. The CDR3 has 17 amino acids. The germline V gene encodes CDR1 MRHNA and CDR2 SNTAGT. The chain's CDR3 is CASKRRAGGSSYNEQFF. The CDR3 DNA is TGTGCCAGTAAGCGCCGGGCCGGGGGGAGCTCCTACAATGAGCAGTTCTTC.

The sample holds a few counts of this clone. The chain uses TRBV4-1 and TRBJ2-1; maybe TRBD1 (6 bases). CDR1 MGHRA and CDR2 YSYEKL come from the germline V gene. Deletions cut 1 base from V and 1 base from J, with 11 bases between. The CDR3 is 16 residues long. CDR3 region: CASSQGLQGSYNEQFF. Here the CDR3 DNA reads TGCGCCAGCAGCCAAGGCCTACAGGGTTCCTACAATGAGCAGTTCTTC.

This clone has a handful of counts. The gene calls are TRBV4-2 and TRBJ2-5; 8 bases map to TRBD2. Germline CDR1 LGHNA, CDR2 YNFKEQ. With 3 bases clipped from V and 4 bases from J, the junction kept 7 bases outside the gene matches. The CDR3 runs 15 residues. This chain's CDR3 is CASSHPGGQGETQYF. CDR3 coding DNA: TGTGCCAGCAGCCACCCGGGGGGGCAAGGAGAGACCCAGTACTTC.